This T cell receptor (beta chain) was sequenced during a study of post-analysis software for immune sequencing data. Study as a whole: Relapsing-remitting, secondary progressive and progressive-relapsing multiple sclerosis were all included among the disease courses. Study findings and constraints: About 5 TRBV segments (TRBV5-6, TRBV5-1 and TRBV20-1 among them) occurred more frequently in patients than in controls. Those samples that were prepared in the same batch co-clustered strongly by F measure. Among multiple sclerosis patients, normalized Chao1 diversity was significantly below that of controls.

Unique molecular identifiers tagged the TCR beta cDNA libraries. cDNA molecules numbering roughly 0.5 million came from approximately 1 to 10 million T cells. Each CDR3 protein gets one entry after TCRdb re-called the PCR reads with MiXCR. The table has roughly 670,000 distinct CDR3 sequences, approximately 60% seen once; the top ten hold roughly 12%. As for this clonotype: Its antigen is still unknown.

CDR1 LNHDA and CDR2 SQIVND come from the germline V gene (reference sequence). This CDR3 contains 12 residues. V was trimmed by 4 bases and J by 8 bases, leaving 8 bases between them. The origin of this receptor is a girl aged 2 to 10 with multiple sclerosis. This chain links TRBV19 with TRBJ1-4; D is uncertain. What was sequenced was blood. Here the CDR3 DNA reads TGTGCCAGTAGTACCTACTCGGAAAAACTGTTTTTT. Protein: CASSTYSEKLFF. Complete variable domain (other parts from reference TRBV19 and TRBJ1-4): DGGITQSPKYLFRKEGQNVTLSCEQNLNHDAMYWYRQDPGQGLRLIYYSQIVNDFQKGDIAEGYSVSREKKESFPLTVTSAQKNPTAFYLCASSTYSEKLFFGSGTQLSVL.